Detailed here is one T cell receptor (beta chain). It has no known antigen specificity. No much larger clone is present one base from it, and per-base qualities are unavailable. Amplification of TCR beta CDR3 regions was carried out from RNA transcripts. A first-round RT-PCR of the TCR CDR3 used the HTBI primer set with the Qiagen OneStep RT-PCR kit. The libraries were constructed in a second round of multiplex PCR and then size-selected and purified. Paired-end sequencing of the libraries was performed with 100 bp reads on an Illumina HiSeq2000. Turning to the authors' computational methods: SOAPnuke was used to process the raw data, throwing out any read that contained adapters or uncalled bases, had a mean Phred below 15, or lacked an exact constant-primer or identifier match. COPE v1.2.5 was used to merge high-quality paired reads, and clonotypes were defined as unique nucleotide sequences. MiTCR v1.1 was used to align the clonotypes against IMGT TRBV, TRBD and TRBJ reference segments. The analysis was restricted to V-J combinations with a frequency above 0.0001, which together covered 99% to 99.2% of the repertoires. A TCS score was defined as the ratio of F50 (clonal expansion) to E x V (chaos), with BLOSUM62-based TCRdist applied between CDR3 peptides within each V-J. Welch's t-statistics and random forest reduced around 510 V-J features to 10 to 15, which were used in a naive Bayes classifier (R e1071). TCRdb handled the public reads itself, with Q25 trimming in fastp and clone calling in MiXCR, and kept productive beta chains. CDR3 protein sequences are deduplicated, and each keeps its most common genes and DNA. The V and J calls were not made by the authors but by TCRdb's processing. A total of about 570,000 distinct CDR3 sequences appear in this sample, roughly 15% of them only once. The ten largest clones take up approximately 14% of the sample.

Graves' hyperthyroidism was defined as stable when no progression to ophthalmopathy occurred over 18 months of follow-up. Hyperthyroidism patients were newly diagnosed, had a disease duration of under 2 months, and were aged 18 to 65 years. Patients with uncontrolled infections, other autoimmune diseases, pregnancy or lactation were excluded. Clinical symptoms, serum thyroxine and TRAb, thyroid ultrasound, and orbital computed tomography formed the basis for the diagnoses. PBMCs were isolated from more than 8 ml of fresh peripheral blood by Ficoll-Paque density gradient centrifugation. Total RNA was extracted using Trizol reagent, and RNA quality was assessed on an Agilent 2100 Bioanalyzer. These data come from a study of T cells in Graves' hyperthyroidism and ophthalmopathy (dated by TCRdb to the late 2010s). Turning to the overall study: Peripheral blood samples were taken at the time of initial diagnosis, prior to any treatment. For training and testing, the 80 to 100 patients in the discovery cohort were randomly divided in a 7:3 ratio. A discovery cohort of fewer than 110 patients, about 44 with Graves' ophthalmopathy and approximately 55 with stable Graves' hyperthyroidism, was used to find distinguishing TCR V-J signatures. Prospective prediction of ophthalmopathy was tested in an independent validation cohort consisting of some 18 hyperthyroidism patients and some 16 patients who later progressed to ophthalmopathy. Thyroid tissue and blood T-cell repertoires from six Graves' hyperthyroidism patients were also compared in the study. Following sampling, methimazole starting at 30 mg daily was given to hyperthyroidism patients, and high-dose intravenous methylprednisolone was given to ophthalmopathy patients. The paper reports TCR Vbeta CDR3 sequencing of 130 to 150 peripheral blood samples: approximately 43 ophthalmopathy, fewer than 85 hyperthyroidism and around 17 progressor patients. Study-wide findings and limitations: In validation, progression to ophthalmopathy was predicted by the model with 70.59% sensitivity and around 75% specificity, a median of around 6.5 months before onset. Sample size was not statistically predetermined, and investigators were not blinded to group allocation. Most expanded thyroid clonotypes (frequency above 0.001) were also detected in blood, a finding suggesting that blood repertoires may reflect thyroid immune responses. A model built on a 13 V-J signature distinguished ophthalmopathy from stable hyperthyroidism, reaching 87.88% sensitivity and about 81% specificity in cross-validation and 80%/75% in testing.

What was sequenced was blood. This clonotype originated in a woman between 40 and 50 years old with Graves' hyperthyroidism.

The CDR3 loop reads CATSDPGLAGHGELFF. The DNA is TGTGCCACCAGTGACCCGGGACTAGCGGGACACGGGGAGCTGTTTTTT. The rearrangement combines TRBV24-1 with TRBJ2-2; TRBD2 agrees with 13 junctional bases. Compared with germline, V lacks 4 bases and J lacks 7 bases; bases without a gene match: 5. CDR1 KGHDR and CDR2 SFDVKD are derived from the germline V gene. Measured from the cysteine to the phenylalanine, the CDR3 is 16 residues long. The CDR3 DNA has 48 bases and is translated from base 1.